One and the same sample provided the 29 T cell receptor beta chains below, sequenced in a study of human T cells and chemical hapten exposure. As for time point: patch test 1, 2 weeks after DPC sensitization. Documented treatment: therapeutic diphenylcyclopropenone sensitization with weekly scalp DPC. TCRdb reprocessed the RACE reads via MiXCR and lists one record per CDR3 protein. The profile covers some 380,000 distinct CDR3 sequences, with 4.8% appearing a single time and 2% to 2.5% taken by the ten largest. The material sequenced was whole blood, taken in connection with sensitization to the hapten diphenylcyclopropenone (DPC). Receptor source: a woman in her forties or fifties with alopecia areata. Some clones in this sample may be carry-over from other donors' samples.

The sample holds a few counts of this clonotype. This chain uses TRBV6-2 or TRBV6-3 with TRBJ2-1; TRBD2 matches at 9 bases. Germline assignment: CDR1 MNHEY and CDR2 SVGEGT. V shed 5 bases, J shed 0 bases, and the junction held 8 bases outside the gene matches. CDR3 length: 17 amino acids. As DNA, the CDR3 is TGTGCCAGCAGTCTTGTGAGCGGGAGGAACTCCTACAATGAGCAGTTCTTC. This translates into CASSLVSGRNSYNEQFF.

J is TRBJ1-1 and V is TRBV6-6; 10 bases line up with TRBD1. The CDR3 is 15 residues long. CDR1 is MNHNY and CDR2 is SVGAGI in the germline V gene (reference sequence). Unmatched junction bases numbered 7, after V lost 5 bases and J lost 4 bases. The CDR3 reads CASSTGQGFGTEAFF. The DNA for the CDR3 is TGTGCCAGCAGTACGGGACAGGGGTTCGGCACTGAAGCTTTCTTT.

Many counts were recorded for this clonotype. The genes are TRBV10-1 and TRBJ2-7; TRBD2 agrees at 7 bases. The germline V gene encodes CDR1 WNHNN and CDR2 SYGVQD (reference sequence). V dropped 4 bases and J dropped 0; count of bases not matched to a gene: 12. There are 17 residues in the CDR3. CDR3 sequence: CASSGIPRGLPSYEQYF. CDR3 bases: TGCGCCAGCAGTGGGATACCACGGGGACTACCCTCCTACGAGCAGTACTTC.

The rearrangement uses TRBV7-8 and TRBJ2-7, with TRBD1 identical over 8 bases. This CDR3 has 12 residues. Unmatched junction bases numbered 10, after V lost 5 bases and J lost 13 bases. Germline assignment: CDR1 SGHVS and CDR2 FQNEAQ. The chain's CDR3 is CASSRLDRGKYF. The CDR3 nucleotides are TGTGCCAGCAGCCGCCTCGACAGGGGAAAATACTTC. The whole variable domain, filled in from reference TRBV7-8 and TRBJ2-7, reads GAGVSQSPRYKVAKRGQDVALRCDPISGHVSLFWYQQALGQGPEFLTYFQNEAQLDKSGLPSDRFFAERPEGSVSTLKIQRTQQEDSAVYLCASSRLDRGKYFGPGTRLTVT.

This clonotype was seen a handful of times. The chain links TRBV7-6 to TRBJ2-2; TRBD2 is a possible D gene (5 bases). With 8 bases removed from V and 6 bases from J, the gap between germline ends came to 13 bases. The CDR3 totals 13 residues. Germline CDR1 and CDR2: SGHVS and FNYEAQ. CDR3 amino acids: CASALAAAGELFF. CDR3 coding DNA: TGTGCCAGCGCGCTAGCAGCCGCCGGGGAGCTGTTTTTT.

The rearrangement links TRBV29-1 to TRBJ2-7; no firm D call. Trimming took off 2 bases at V and 6 bases at J, with 17 bases between the two ends. This CDR3 has 14 residues. CDR1 SQVTM and CDR2 ANQGSEA come from the germline V gene. The CDR3 spells CSVEPQTTVSEQYF. The CDR3 coding sequence is TGCAGCGTTGAACCCCAGACCACAGTATCCGAGCAGTACTTC.

This clonotype was found a few times. The rearrangement joins TRBV27 to TRBJ1-4; weak D call: TRBD1 (6 bases). The CDR3 is made up of 12 amino acids. V was shortened by 7 bases and J by 7 bases, with 10 bases between the two germline ends. Germline CDR1 reads MNHEY; CDR2 reads SMNVEV (reference sequence). This CDR3 is CASKGTSEKLFF. Written as DNA, the CDR3 is TGTGCCAGCAAAGGGACATCTGAAAAACTGTTTTTT.

The sample holds a few counts of this clonotype. The V call is TRBV7-9, the J call TRBJ1-4; no clear D. The V end was cut by 4 bases, the J end by 7 bases, with 16 bases between. CDR1 and CDR2 (germline): SEHNR, FQNEAQ (reference sequence). CDR3 size: 15 residues. The DNA for the CDR3 is TGTGCCAGCAGCTCACCACAGTCGGCAAGTGAAAAACTGTTTTTT. It encodes CASSSPQSASEKLFF.

This clonotype was counted at least ten times. This chain links TRBV20-1 with TRBJ2-5; no definite D call. Trimming removed 1 base at V and 2 bases at J, with 2 bases between. The CDR3 is 11 residues long. Germline CDR1 DFQATT, CDR2 SNEGSKA (reference sequence). In DNA form, the CDR3 reads TGCAGTGCTAGAGGACAAGAGACCCAGTACTTC. Protein product: CSARGQETQYF.

This clonotype was recorded at least ten times. This chain joins TRBV5-1 and TRBJ1-6, with TRBD1 matching 7 bases. The CDR3 runs to 15 residues. Germline CDR1 and CDR2: SGHRS and YFSETQ. J gave up 9 bases and V 4 bases, and 10 bases lay outside the gene matches. CDR3 region: CASSPWTGSPSPLHF. The CDR3 DNA follows: TGCGCCAGCAGCCCATGGACAGGATCTCCTTCACCCCTCCACTTT. Variable domain in full (rest from reference TRBV5-1 and TRBJ1-6): KAGVTQTPRYLIKTRGQQVTLSCSPISGHRSVSWYQQTPGQGLQFLFEYFSETQRNKGNFPGRFSGRQFSNSRSEMNVSTLELGDSALYLCASSPWTGSPSPLHFGNGTRLTVT.

V usage is TRBV2 and J usage is TRBJ2-3; D is tentatively TRBD1 or TRBD2 (5 bases each). The CDR3 is 16 residues long. Germline values: CDR1 SNHLY, CDR2 FYNNEI. The V gene lost 9 bases and the J gene lost 2 bases, with 21 bases spanning the gap. The CDR3 spells CARYKTGRGNTDTQYF. The CDR3 DNA reads TGTGCCAGATATAAAACGGGAAGGGGTAACACAGATACGCAGTATTTT. Variable domain in full (rest from reference TRBV2 and TRBJ2-3): EPEVTQTPSHQVTQMGQEVILRCVPISNHLYFYWYRQILGQKVEFLVSFYNNEISEKSEIFDDQFSVERPDGSNFTLKIRSTKLEDSAMYFCARYKTGRGNTDTQYFGPGTRLTVL.

There are many counts of this clonotype. The chain is built from TRBV24-1 and TRBJ2-6; 7 bases align to TRBD2. The junction had 2 bases not matched to a gene; V was cut back by 5 bases and J by 2 bases. Germline CDR1 KGHDR, CDR2 SFDVKD. The CDR3 has 15 residues. In DNA, the CDR3 is TGTGCCACCAGTGGCGGGAGAACTGGGGCCAACGTCCTGACTTTC. This sequence encodes CATSGGRTGANVLTF.

This clonotype was seen many times. The J gene is TRBJ2-5, the V gene TRBV9; a weak D match, TRBD2 (5 bases). CDR1 is SGDLS and CDR2 is YYNGEE in the germline V gene. The CDR3 totals 14 residues. Trimming shortened V by 4 bases and J by 4 bases, and 14 bases separated the two germline ends. The CDR3 sequence: CASSLTSSIETQYF. The CDR3 coding sequence is TGTGCCAGCAGCCTAACTAGTTCTATAGAGACCCAGTACTTC.

The J gene is TRBJ2-4, the V gene TRBV2; tentative D call: TRBD1 (6 bases). The length of the CDR3 is 18 residues. Trimming cost V 3 bases and J 0 bases, with 18 bases left between them. Germline V CDR1 and CDR2: SNHLY, FYNNEI. The CDR3 coding sequence is TGTGCCAGCAGTGAGAATGAGAGTAGGGACATAGCCAAAAACATTCAGTACTTC. Protein product: CASSENESRDIAKNIQYF.

The V and J genes are TRBV7-6 and TRBJ1-1; no firm D call. There are 16 residues in the CDR3. From germline, CDR1 is SGHVS and CDR2 FNYEAQ. V was pared by 5 bases and J by 0 bases, with 16 bases between. CDR3 residues: CASSPQGGVMNTEAFF. In nucleotides, the CDR3 is TGTGCCAGCAGCCCACAAGGCGGGGTCATGAACACTGAAGCTTTCTTT.

The chain couples TRBV7-9 to TRBJ2-1, with TRBD2 matching over 12 bases. V lost 8 bases to trimming and J lost 9 bases; unmatched junction nucleotides: 8. Germline V gives CDR1 SEHNR, CDR2 FQNEAQ (reference sequence). The CDR3 contains 14 residues. The CDR3 DNA is TGTGCCAGCCCTAGCGGGGGGGAGAGTGGTGAGCAGTTCTTC. This codes for CASPSGGESGEQFF.

The sample holds many counts of this clonotype. This sequence joins TRBV11-2 and TRBJ2-3, with 12 bases fitting TRBD1. V lost 4 bases and J lost 4; bases outside the gene matches: 0. The CDR3 has 14 amino acids. Germline CDR1 and CDR2: SGHAT and FQNNGV. CDR3 sequence: CASSWDRGPDTQYF. DNA of the CDR3: TGTGCCAGCAGCTGGGACAGGGGGCCAGATACGCAGTATTTT. The complete variable domain, with remaining parts taken from reference TRBV11-2 and TRBJ2-3, reads EAGVAQSPRYKIIEKRQSVAFWCNPISGHATLYWYQQILGQGPKLLIQFQNNGVVDDSQLPKDRFSAERLKGVDSTLKIQPAKLEDSAVYLCASSWDRGPDTQYFGPGTRLTVL.

This clonotype was counted ten times or more. The gene calls are TRBV29-1 and TRBJ1-1; TRBD1 aligns across 7 bases. CDR3 size: 13 residues. From germline, CDR1 is SQVTM and CDR2 ANQGSEA. J was trimmed by 0 bases and V by 6 bases; bases with no gene match: 4. The CDR3 loop is CSVAGQMNTEAFF. CDR3 in DNA: TGCAGCGTGGCGGGACAGATGAACACTGAAGCTTTCTTT.

This clonotype has just a few counts. The chain is built from TRBV2 and TRBJ2-3, with 7 bases lining up with TRBD1. J gave up 6 bases and V 8 bases, and 14 bases lay outside the gene matches. CDR1 is SNHLY, CDR2 FYNNEI, per germline. This CDR3 has 15 residues. CDR3 residues: CASPPTGVLWDTQYF. Here the CDR3 DNA reads TGTGCCAGCCCGCCCACAGGGGTATTGTGGGATACGCAGTATTTT.

The genes are TRBV7-9 and TRBJ2-1; D might be TRBD1 or TRBD2, each matching 5 bases. Deletions cut 1 base from V and 0 bases from J, with 16 bases between. This CDR3 is 18 amino acids long. In germline, CDR1 is SEHNR, CDR2 FQNEAQ (reference sequence). The chain's CDR3 is CASSLVMWGGRSYNEQFF. CDR3 DNA: TGTGCCAGCAGCTTAGTCATGTGGGGCGGGCGCTCCTACAATGAGCAGTTCTTC.

This clonotype was counted at least ten times. The chain carries TRBV2 and TRBJ1-2, with D perhaps TRBD1 (6 bases). CDR1 SNHLY and CDR2 FYNNEI come from the germline V gene. The CDR3 consists of 10 residues. V lost 8 bases, J lost 8 bases, and 9 bases lay in between. The CDR3 sequence: CASGGAGYTF. CDR3 sequence (DNA): TGTGCCAGCGGGGGGGCCGGCTACACCTTC.

Many counts were recorded for this clonotype. The rearrangement joins TRBV4-1 to TRBJ1-1; D is undetermined. Trimming left V 4 bases short and J 11 bases short, with 14 bases between. CDR1 is MGHRA and CDR2 is YSYEKL in the germline V gene. This CDR3 is built from 12 residues. CDR3 DNA sequence: TGCGCCAGCAGCCCCTCCATGGGTGGGGCTTTCTTT. Amino acids: CASSPSMGGAFF.

This chain joins TRBV4-1 and TRBJ2-7; D possibly corresponds to TRBD1 (5 bases). Germline CDR1 MGHRA, CDR2 YSYEKL. The V gene lost 3 bases and the J gene lost 4 bases, with 13 bases spanning the gap. The CDR3 runs 14 residues. CDR3 coding DNA: TGCGCCAGCAGCCAGTCAGGGTCTGGATACGAGCAGTACTTC. It yields the protein CASSQSGSGYEQYF.

At least ten counts were recorded for this clonotype. The J gene is TRBJ2-7, the V gene TRBV29-1; D call uncertain. The CDR3 is 10 amino acids. Trimming took 4 bases from V and 4 from J, leaving 5 bases between them. The germline CDR1 and CDR2 sequences are SQVTM and ANQGSEA. The CDR3 DNA reads TGCAGCGTTGGGGGTTACGAGCAGTACTTC. Protein: CSVGGYEQYF.

This clonotype was counted ten times or more. The genes are TRBV24-1 and TRBJ2-5; 11 bases line up with TRBD1. There are 16 residues in the CDR3. Germline V lookup: CDR1 KGHDR, CDR2 SFDVKD. The J segment lost 4 bases and the V segment lost 3 bases, leaving 6 bases of the junction unmatched. Here the CDR3 DNA reads TGTGCCACCAGTGATGGGGGACAGGGGGACGGAGAGACCCAGTACTTC. This gives the protein CATSDGGQGDGETQYF.

There are many counts of this clonotype. This chain links TRBV6-2 or TRBV6-3 with TRBJ2-3; TRBD2 matches 12 bases. The J segment lost 6 bases and the V segment lost 0 bases, leaving 7 bases of the junction unmatched. Germline V gene sequence: CDR1 MNHEY, CDR2 SVGEGT. CDR3 size: 17 residues. CDR3 DNA: TGTGCCAGCAGTTACTCGATCGTGACTAGCGGGAGTGATACGCAGTATTTT. Translating it yields CASSYSIVTSGSDTQYF.

This clonotype was observed many times. The chain couples TRBV6-5 to TRBJ2-2; TRBD2 matches at 10 bases. CDR3 length: 15 residues. J lost 3 bases, V lost 6 bases, and 4 bases had no gene match. Germline V gives CDR1 MNHEY, CDR2 SVGAGI. Here the CDR3 DNA reads TGTGCCAGCAGGAAGCGGGGGGGCGACACCGGGGAGCTGTTTTTT. It specifies CASRKRGGDTGELFF.

There are many counts of this clonotype. The gene calls are TRBV20-1 and TRBJ1-1; D is uncertain. The germline V gene encodes CDR1 DFQATT and CDR2 SNEGSKA (reference sequence). The CDR3 spans 12 residues. V was shortened by 3 bases and J by 8 bases, with 13 bases between the two germline ends. The CDR3 DNA sequence: TGCAGTGCTAGTGCCGGTGAGGGCGAAGCTTTCTTT. Translation gives CSASAGEGEAFF.

The table lists this clonotype with a few counts. This could be a read error, since a much larger clone is one nucleotide away. V is TRBV7-2 and J is TRBJ1-5; D is undetermined. CDR1 and CDR2 from the germline V gene are SGHTA and FQGNSA. CDR3 length: 12 amino acids. V was pared by 5 bases and J by 3 bases, with 5 bases between. CDR3 protein: CASSPDNQPQHF. The CDR3 DNA follows: TGTGCCAGCAGCCCCGACAATCAGCCCCAGCATTTT.